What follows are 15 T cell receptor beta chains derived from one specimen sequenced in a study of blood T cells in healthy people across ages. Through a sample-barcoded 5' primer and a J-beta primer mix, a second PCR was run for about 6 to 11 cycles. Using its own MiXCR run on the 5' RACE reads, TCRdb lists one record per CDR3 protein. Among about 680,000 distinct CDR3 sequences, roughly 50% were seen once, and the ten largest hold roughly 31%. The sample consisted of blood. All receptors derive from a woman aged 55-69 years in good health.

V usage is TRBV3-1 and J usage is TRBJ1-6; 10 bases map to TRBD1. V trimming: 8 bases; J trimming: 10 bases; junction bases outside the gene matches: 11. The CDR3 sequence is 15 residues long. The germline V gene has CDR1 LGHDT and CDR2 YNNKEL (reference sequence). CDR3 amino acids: CASQHWDRGGSPLHF. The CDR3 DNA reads TGTGCCAGCCAACACTGGGACAGGGGAGGATCACCCCTCCACTTT.

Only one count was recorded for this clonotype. The DNA for the CDR3 is TGTGCCACCAGCAGGTCACGGACTTTTGTCTGGGGTGAAGCTTTCTTT. The encoded protein is CATSRSRTFVWGEAFF. The rearrangement uses TRBV15 and TRBJ1-1; D unclear. Trimming stripped 3 bases from V and 7 bases from J, with 21 bases between. Germline V gene sequence: CDR1 LNHNV, CDR2 YYDKDF (reference sequence). The CDR3 loop spans 16 amino acids.

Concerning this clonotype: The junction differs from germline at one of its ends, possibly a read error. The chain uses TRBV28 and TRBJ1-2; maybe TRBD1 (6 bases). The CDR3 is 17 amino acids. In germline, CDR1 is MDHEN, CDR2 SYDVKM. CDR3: CASSLSTGGGWGYGCTF. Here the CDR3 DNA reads TGTGCCAGCAGTTTATCTACTGGCGGGGGCTGGGGCTATGGCTGCACCTTC.

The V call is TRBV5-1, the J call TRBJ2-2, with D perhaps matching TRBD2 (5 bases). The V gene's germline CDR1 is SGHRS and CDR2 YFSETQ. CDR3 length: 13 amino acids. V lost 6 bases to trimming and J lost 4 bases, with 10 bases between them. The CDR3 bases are TGCGCCAGCAACGAGGGTAGCACCGGGGAGCTGTTTTTT. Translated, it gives CASNEGSTGELFF.

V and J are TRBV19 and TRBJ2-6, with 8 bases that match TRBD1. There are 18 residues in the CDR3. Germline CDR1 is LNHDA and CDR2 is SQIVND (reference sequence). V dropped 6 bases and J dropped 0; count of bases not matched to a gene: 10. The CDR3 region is CASRGSGTGRSGANVLTF. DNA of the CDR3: TGTGCCAGTAGAGGCTCCGGGACAGGCCGCTCTGGGGCCAACGTCCTGACTTTC.

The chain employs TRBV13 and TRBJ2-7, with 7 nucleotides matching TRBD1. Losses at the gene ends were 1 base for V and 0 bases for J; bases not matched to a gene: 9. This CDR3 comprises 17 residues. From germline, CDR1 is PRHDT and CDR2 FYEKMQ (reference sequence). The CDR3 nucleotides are TGTGCCAGCAGCTTAGAATATACCGGGACAGCCTCCTACGAGCAGTACTTC. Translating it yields CASSLEYTGTASYEQYF.

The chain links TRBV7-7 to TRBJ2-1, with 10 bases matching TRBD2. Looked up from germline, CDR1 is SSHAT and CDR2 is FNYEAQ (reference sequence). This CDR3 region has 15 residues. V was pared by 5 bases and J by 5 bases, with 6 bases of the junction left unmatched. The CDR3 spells CASSRGLAANNEQFF. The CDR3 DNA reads TGTGCCAGCAGCCGTGGACTAGCGGCTAACAATGAGCAGTTCTTC.

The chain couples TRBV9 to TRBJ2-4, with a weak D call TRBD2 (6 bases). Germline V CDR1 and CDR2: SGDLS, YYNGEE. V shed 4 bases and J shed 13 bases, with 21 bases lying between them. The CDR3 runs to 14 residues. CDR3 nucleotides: TGTGCCAGCAGCCAACGTCTATTATCGGGGGAGCAGTACTTC. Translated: CASSQRLLSGEQYF.

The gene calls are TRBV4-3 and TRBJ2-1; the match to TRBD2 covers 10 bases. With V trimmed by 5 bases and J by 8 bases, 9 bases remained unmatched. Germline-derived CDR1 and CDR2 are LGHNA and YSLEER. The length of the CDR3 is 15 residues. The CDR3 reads CASSGGLAGVDEQFF. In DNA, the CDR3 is TGCGCCAGCAGCGGAGGGCTAGCGGGAGTGGATGAGCAGTTCTTC.

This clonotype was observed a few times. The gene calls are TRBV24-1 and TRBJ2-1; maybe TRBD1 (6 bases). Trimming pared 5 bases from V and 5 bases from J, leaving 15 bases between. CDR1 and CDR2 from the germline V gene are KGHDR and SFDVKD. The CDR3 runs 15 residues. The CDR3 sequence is CATSGPGWGHNEQFF. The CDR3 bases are TGTGCCACCAGTGGTCCGGGATGGGGGCACAATGAGCAGTTCTTC.

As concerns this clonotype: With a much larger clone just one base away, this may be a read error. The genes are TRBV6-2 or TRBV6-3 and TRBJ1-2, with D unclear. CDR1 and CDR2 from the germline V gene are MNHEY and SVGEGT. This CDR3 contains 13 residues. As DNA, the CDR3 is TGTGCCAGCAGCTATAAAGCTAACTATGACTACACCTTC. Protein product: CASSYKANYDYTF.

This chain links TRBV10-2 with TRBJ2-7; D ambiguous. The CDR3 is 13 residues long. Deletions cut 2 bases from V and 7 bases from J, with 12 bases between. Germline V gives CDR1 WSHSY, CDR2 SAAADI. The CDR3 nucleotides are TGCGCCAGCAGTGAGATCCCTTACAATGAGCAGTACTTC. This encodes CASSEIPYNEQYF.

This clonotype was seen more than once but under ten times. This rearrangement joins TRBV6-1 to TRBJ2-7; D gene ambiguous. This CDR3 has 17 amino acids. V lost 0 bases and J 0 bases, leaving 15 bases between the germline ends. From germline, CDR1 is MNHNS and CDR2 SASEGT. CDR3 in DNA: TGTGCCAGCAGTGAAGCCTATGCTATGGGTCTCTCCTACGAGCAGTACTTC. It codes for CASSEAYAMGLSYEQYF.

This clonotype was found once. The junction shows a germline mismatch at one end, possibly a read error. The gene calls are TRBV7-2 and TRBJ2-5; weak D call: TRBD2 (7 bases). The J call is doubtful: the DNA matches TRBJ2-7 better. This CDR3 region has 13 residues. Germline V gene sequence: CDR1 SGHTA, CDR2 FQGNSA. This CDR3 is CSSSRLAGDEQYF. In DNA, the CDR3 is TGTTCCAGCAGCAGACTAGCAGGGGACGAGCAGTACTTC.

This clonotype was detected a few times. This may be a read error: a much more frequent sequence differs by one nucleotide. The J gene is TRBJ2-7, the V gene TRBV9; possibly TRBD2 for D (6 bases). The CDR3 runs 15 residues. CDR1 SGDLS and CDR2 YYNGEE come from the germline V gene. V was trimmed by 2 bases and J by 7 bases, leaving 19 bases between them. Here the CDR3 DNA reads TGTGCCAGCAGCGTTCGGGACTCCCCGTACAATGAGCAGTACTTC. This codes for CASSVRDSPYNEQYF.